This T cell receptor (beta chain) was documented in a study of metastatic and nonmetastatic thyroid tumors. Looking at the study overall: Repertoires from malignant and benign thyroid patients were compared across blood and tumor or nodule tissue.

Per the study methods: Clinicopathological groups supplied CDR3 differences that were used to build a distant-metastasis classifier for papillary thyroid cancer. Using MiXCR, TCRdb reanalyzed the PCR reads. These V and J calls derive from TCRdb rather than the authors' analysis. The sample carries around 19,000 clones, 11% recorded once. CDR3 length equals 16 residues. V lost 5 bases to trimming and J lost 3 bases; unmatched junction nucleotides: 8. Per the germline V gene, CDR1 is ENHRY and CDR2 is SYGVKD. Patients underwent thyroid surgery, and none had received any treatment before it. Study-wide points: Benign nodules were reported to have significantly lower TCR beta diversity than malignant thyroid tumors, in blood and tumor.

In regard to this clone: Antigen: not known.

The sequencing input was blood. The source of this sequence is a female donor with papillary thyroid cancer or a benign thyroid nodule (not recorded which). Some clones in this sample may be carry-over from other donors' samples. J is TRBJ2-4 and V is TRBV10-3; 9 bases fit TRBD1. The CDR3 DNA follows: TGTGCCATCAGTCGTACAGGGGGCGCAGGCAAAAACATTCAGTACTTC. Protein: CAISRTGGAGKNIQYF.